This entry is about one T cell receptor (beta chain). Its antigen is currently unknown. This entry belongs to a study of T cell responses to AZD1222 COVID-19 vaccine. Study outcomes and limitations: Two doses of AZD1222 preceded a rise in Spike-specific TCR breadth and depth.

Assay used: immunoSEQ multiplex PCR; TCRdb lists only in-frame clones, some missing. The sample has 170,000 or so clones, about nine tenths seen once. The V end was cut by 0 bases, the J end by 5 bases, with 10 bases between. Germline CDR1 reads LGHNA; CDR2 reads YNFKEQ. This CDR3 is built from 15 residues. This receptor was obtained from an adult in good health. The chain employs TRBV4-2 and TRBJ2-2; D is uncertain. The sample consisted of peripheral blood, taken on day 0 of AZD1222 vaccination. The CDR3, as DNA: TGTGCCAGCAGCCAAGACCGCGGCAGTACCGGGGAGCTGTTTTTT. Its protein product is CASSQDRGSTGELFF.